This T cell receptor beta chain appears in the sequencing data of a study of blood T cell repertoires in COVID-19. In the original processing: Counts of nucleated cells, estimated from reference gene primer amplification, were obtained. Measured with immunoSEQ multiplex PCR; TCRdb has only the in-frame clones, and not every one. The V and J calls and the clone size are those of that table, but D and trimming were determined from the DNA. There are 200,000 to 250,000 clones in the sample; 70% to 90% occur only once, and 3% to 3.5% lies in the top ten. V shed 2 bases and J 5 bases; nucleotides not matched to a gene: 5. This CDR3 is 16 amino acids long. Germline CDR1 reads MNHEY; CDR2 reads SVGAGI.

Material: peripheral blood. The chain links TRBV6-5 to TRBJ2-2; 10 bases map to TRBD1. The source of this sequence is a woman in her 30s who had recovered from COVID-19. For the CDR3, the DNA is TGTGCCAGCAGTTACCGGGACAGGGGACCGACCGGGGAGCTGTTTTTT. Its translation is CASSYRDRGPTGELFF.